What follows are 2 T cell receptor beta chains derived from one specimen sequenced in a study of blood T cell repertoires in COVID-19. Clones were sequenced by immunoSEQ multiplex PCR, and TCRdb holds only the in-frame ones, with some missing. The sample holds about 400,000 clones, roughly 90% seen once. The source material was PBMCs or T cells enriched from blood (not recorded which). These receptors came from a woman aged 40-49 years with acute COVID-19.

The chain uses TRBV6-5 and TRBJ1-1; D unresolved. The CDR3 is 13 residues long. V lost 2 bases, J lost 0 bases, and 4 bases lay in between. Germline-derived CDR1 and CDR2 are MNHEY and SVGAGI. CDR3 protein: CASSYRVNTEAFF. Written as DNA, the CDR3 is TGTGCCAGCAGTTACCGGGTGAACACTGAAGCTTTCTTT.

The V and J genes are TRBV7-9 and TRBJ2-3, with 7 bases matching TRBD1. V shed 8 bases and J 2 bases; nucleotides not matched to a gene: 7. The CDR3 is 14 residues long. The germline CDR1 and CDR2 sequences are SEHNR and FQNEAQ (reference sequence). The CDR3 spells CASGWDSSTDTQYF. The CDR3 DNA reads TGTGCCAGCGGATGGGACAGTTCCACAGATACGCAGTATTTT.